This entry lists 24 T cell receptor beta chains sequenced from one sample in a study of CD8+ T cells in alopecia areata. cDNA prepared by RNA extraction and subsequent reverse transcription served as the template for sequencing. Produced via immunoSEQ multiplex PCR; TCRdb's table is partial and in-frame only. This table has 150,000 to 200,000 clones, 50% to 60% appearing once. The sequences come from CD4+ T cells sorted from blood, collected at week 0. These receptors all come from a human donor with alopecia areata.

The V call is TRBV29-1, the J call TRBJ1-1; D remains ambiguous. This CDR3 is built from 14 residues. Germline loops: CDR1 SQVTM, CDR2 ANQGSEA. V dropped 5 bases and J dropped 1 base, with 14 bases sitting between them. CDR3 sequence reads: CSVLYPVWNTEAFF. The DNA of the CDR3 is TGCAGCGTTCTCTATCCTGTTTGGAACACTGAAGCTTTCTTT.

The chain combines TRBV30 with TRBJ1-6; 7 positions agree with TRBD1. The germline V gene encodes CDR1 GTSNPN and CDR2 SVGIG (reference sequence). The CDR3 loop spans 13 amino acids. Losses at the gene ends were 4 bases for V and 7 bases for J; bases not matched to a gene: 4. CDR3 nucleotide sequence: TGTGCCTGGACAGGGGGGTTCAATTCACCCCTCCACTTT. As protein: CAWTGGFNSPLHF.

The chain has TRBV27 and TRBJ1-6; weak D call: TRBD1 (5 bases). CDR1 is MNHEY, CDR2 SMNVEV, per germline (reference sequence). Trimming cost V 0 bases and J 7 bases, with 19 bases left between them. CDR3 length: 18 amino acids. CDR3 amino acids: CASSLSRRGGVLNSPLHF. The CDR3 nucleotides are TGTGCCAGCAGTTTATCACGACGGGGCGGAGTGCTCAATTCACCCCTCCACTTT.

This clone was counted a few times. The CDR3 DNA sequence: TGTGCCTGGAGTGTAGGATGGGCTGGGCAGTTCTTC. Its protein is CAWSVGWAGQFF. This chain connects TRBV30 to TRBJ2-1; D remains ambiguous. CDR1 and CDR2 (germline): GTSNPN, SVGIG (reference sequence). This CDR3 region has 12 residues. Between the trimmed V and J ends, which lost 0 bases and 12 bases, there was a span of 12 bases. Combining the CDR3 with reference TRBV30 and TRBJ2-1 gives the whole variable domain SQTIHQWPATLVQPVGSPLSLECTVEGTSNPNLYWYRQAAGRGLQLLFYSVGIGQISSEVPQNLSASRPQDRQFILSSKKLLLSDSGFYLCAWSVGWAGQFFGPGTRLTVL.

This clone has a single count. The chain employs TRBV30 and TRBJ1-6, with D hard to call. Germline lookup yields CDR1 GTSNPN and CDR2 SVGIG (reference sequence). The V and J ends lost 2 bases and 8 bases respectively, with 4 bases between them. The length of the CDR3 is 11 residues. The chain's CDR3 is CAWSLDSPLHF. CDR3 DNA sequence: TGTGCCTGGAGTTTGGATTCACCCCTCCACTTT.

This chain links TRBV29-1 with TRBJ2-6, with D unclear. V was trimmed by 3 bases and J by 0 bases, leaving 15 bases between them. The CDR3 sequence is 17 residues long. Germline loops: CDR1 SQVTM, CDR2 ANQGSEA. CDR3 in amino acids: CSVDSGRYYSGANVLTF. The CDR3 region has the DNA TGCAGCGTTGACTCTGGTCGTTACTACTCTGGGGCCAACGTCCTGACTTTC.

This clone was detected only a few times. The V and J genes are TRBV29-1 and TRBJ2-5; D unresolved. CDR3 size: 15 residues. The V end lost 4 bases, the J end lost 2 bases, and 17 bases lay between the germline ends. Germline lookup yields CDR1 SQVTM and CDR2 ANQGSEA. CDR3 region: CSVVTPTYEQETQYF. CDR3 DNA sequence: TGCAGCGTTGTTACCCCGACGTACGAACAAGAGACCCAGTACTTC.

The table lists this clone with a few counts. V and J are TRBV7-9 and TRBJ2-1, with 7 bases identical to TRBD1. CDR1 and CDR2 (germline): SEHNR, FQNEAQ (reference sequence). The CDR3 runs 15 residues. The junction had 6 bases not matched to a gene; V was cut back by 1 base and J by 6 bases. The CDR3 loop is CASSLGQGPVNEQFF. In nucleotides, the CDR3 is TGTGCCAGCAGCTTAGGACAGGGTCCCGTCAATGAGCAGTTCTTC.

Worth noting for this clone: At one boundary the junction diverges from the germline segment, which might be a read error. This chain links TRBV7-7 with TRBJ2-1; 8 bases are a match to TRBD2. The germline V gene has CDR1 SSHAT and CDR2 FNYEAQ (reference sequence). The CDR3 consists of 14 residues. The CDR3 sequence is CASSPNGGANEQFF. The CDR3 DNA reads TGTGCTAGCAGCCCTAACGGGGGGGCTAATGAGCAGTTCTTC.

The V gene is TRBV5-6, the J gene TRBJ2-3; no clear D. CDR3 size: 13 residues. Germline V lookup: CDR1 SGHDT, CDR2 YYEEEE. Trimming cost V 2 bases and J 2 bases, with 6 bases left between them. CDR3 DNA: TGTGCCAGCAGCTTACAGACCACAGATACGCAGTATTTT. Amino acid sequence: CASSLQTTDTQYF.

This chain connects TRBV12-5 to TRBJ1-1; D gene ambiguous. V shed 2 bases and J shed 6 bases, with 7 bases lying between them. Per germline, CDR1 LGHNT and CDR2 FRNRAP. The CDR3 length is 12 residues. Here the CDR3 reads CASGLSSAEAFF. The CDR3 region has the DNA TGTGCTAGTGGTTTGAGTAGCGCTGAAGCTTTCTTT.

The chain carries TRBV25-1 and TRBJ2-7; the D gene is possibly TRBD1 (5 bases). Germline CDR1 reads MGHDK; CDR2 reads SYGVNS. The CDR3 totals 14 residues. The V end was cut by 5 bases, the J end by 6 bases, with 17 bases between. The CDR3 spells CASSSGFRALEQYF. CDR3 DNA: TGTGCCAGCAGTTCAGGCTTCAGGGCCCTCGAGCAGTACTTC.

This clone was detected a few times. The J gene is TRBJ2-5, the V gene TRBV14; D gene uncertain. The germline V gene encodes CDR1 SGHDN and CDR2 FVKESK. The V and J ends lost 3 bases and 3 bases respectively, with 11 bases between them. CDR3 length equals 14 residues. In DNA form, the CDR3 reads TGTGCCAGCAGCCATATGGGTAGGGAAGAGACCCAGTACTTC. Translating it yields CASSHMGREETQYF.

Only a few counts were recorded for this clone. The V call is TRBV6-1, the J call TRBJ1-5; the match to TRBD1 covers 10 bases. Looked up from germline, CDR1 is MNHNS and CDR2 is SASEGT. V trimming: 7 bases; J trimming: 3 bases; junction bases outside the gene matches: 6. This CDR3 contains 15 residues. The CDR3 loop is CASTPGQGTNQPQHF. The CDR3 DNA sequence: TGTGCCAGCACCCCGGGACAGGGGACCAATCAGCCCCAGCATTTT.

This clone was counted a few times. The rearrangement links TRBV2 to TRBJ2-3; D is ambiguous. Germline CDR1 and CDR2: SNHLY and FYNNEI. The V and J ends lost 7 bases and 0 bases respectively, with 8 bases between them. The CDR3 covers 13 residues. The CDR3 bases are TGTGCCAGCACGACACGTAGCACAGATACGCAGTATTTT. This sequence encodes CASTTRSTDTQYF.

The sample holds a few counts of this clone. V and J are TRBV23-1 and TRBJ2-7; D is ambiguous. TRBV23-1 has ORF status, its function being uncertain. CDR3 length: 12 residues. Trimming took 11 bases from V and 4 from J, leaving 15 bases between them. CDR3 DNA: TGCGCCGGGCAGGTTGGGATGTACGAGCAGTACTTC. Residues: CAGQVGMYEQYF.

This clone has only a few counts. V gene TRBV25-1 combines with J gene TRBJ2-2; the D gene could be TRBD1 or TRBD2 (6 bases each). Deletions cut 2 bases from V and 6 bases from J, with 10 bases between. The germline CDR1 and CDR2 sequences are MGHDK and SYGVNS. This CDR3 spans 14 amino acids. The CDR3 DNA reads as TGTGCCAGCAGTGAACTAAGGGGGGCCGGGGAGCTGTTTTTT. Translation: CASSELRGAGELFF.

The J gene is TRBJ1-3, the V gene TRBV10-3, with 7 bases fitting TRBD1. J was trimmed by 2 bases and V by 6 bases; bases with no gene match: 10. Per the germline V gene, CDR1 is ENHRY and CDR2 is SYGVKD. The CDR3 length is 16 residues. CDR3 nucleotides: TGTGCCATCAGAGGGGAGACAGGGAAGGCTGGAAACACCATATATTTT. It codes for CAIRGETGKAGNTIYF.

This chain joins TRBV6-1 and TRBJ1-3; possible D gene TRBD1, 5 bases. The CDR3 covers 14 residues. From germline, CDR1 is MNHNS and CDR2 SASEGT. V dropped 3 bases and J dropped 2 bases, with 8 bases sitting between them. DNA of the CDR3: TGTGCCAGCAGTGAGACAGCCCCTGGAAACACCATATATTTT. Amino acids: CASSETAPGNTIYF.

This clone was observed a single time. The rearrangement uses TRBV5-1 and TRBJ1-3; the D gene is possibly TRBD1 (6 bases). The V end was cut by 0 bases, the J end by 0 bases, with 7 bases between. Germline V gives CDR1 SGHRS, CDR2 YFSETQ. The CDR3 spans 15 residues. The CDR3 region is CASSLGTASGNTIYF. CDR3 nucleotides: TGCGCCAGCAGCTTGGGGACAGCCTCTGGAAACACCATATATTTT.

The V and J genes are TRBV2 and TRBJ1-2; the D gene is possibly TRBD1 (5 bases). This CDR3 has 13 residues. Trimming pared 2 bases from V and 2 bases from J, leaving 6 bases between. The germline V gene encodes CDR1 SNHLY and CDR2 FYNNEI. The CDR3 is CASSERGNYGYTF. For the CDR3, the DNA is TGTGCCAGCAGTGAAAGGGGAAACTATGGCTACACCTTC.

This clone was seen once. This chain joins TRBV30 and TRBJ1-3; no firm D call. The CDR3 covers 13 residues. V lost 4 bases to trimming and J lost 2 bases, with 9 bases between them. Germline V gene sequence: CDR1 GTSNPN, CDR2 SVGIG (reference sequence). The CDR3 DNA follows: TGTGCCTGGAACGGGGTCCCTGGAAACACCATATATTTT. Protein product: CAWNGVPGNTIYF.

V and J are TRBV30 and TRBJ2-7; D is uncertain. Germline loops: CDR1 GTSNPN, CDR2 SVGIG (reference sequence). This CDR3 spans 11 amino acids. Deletions cut 3 bases from V and 2 bases from J, with 5 bases between. The CDR3 sequence: CAWSGPYEQYF. The CDR3 bases are TGTGCCTGGAGCGGACCCTACGAGCAGTACTTC. Looking up the rest from reference TRBV30 and TRBJ2-7 gives the full variable domain: SQTIHQWPATLVQPVGSPLSLECTVEGTSNPNLYWYRQAAGRGLQLLFYSVGIGQISSEVPQNLSASRPQDRQFILSSKKLLLSDSGFYLCAWSGPYEQYFGPGTRLTVT.

The CDR3 region has the DNA TGTGCCAGCAGCCAGCGGGGACAGTATGGCTACACCTTC. Amino acid sequence: CASSQRGQYGYTF. This chain joins TRBV7-8 and TRBJ1-2, with TRBD1 matching 7 bases. Germline V lookup: CDR1 SGHVS, CDR2 FQNEAQ. V was clipped by 5 bases and J by 5 bases; unmatched bases: 5. The CDR3 extends over 13 amino acids.